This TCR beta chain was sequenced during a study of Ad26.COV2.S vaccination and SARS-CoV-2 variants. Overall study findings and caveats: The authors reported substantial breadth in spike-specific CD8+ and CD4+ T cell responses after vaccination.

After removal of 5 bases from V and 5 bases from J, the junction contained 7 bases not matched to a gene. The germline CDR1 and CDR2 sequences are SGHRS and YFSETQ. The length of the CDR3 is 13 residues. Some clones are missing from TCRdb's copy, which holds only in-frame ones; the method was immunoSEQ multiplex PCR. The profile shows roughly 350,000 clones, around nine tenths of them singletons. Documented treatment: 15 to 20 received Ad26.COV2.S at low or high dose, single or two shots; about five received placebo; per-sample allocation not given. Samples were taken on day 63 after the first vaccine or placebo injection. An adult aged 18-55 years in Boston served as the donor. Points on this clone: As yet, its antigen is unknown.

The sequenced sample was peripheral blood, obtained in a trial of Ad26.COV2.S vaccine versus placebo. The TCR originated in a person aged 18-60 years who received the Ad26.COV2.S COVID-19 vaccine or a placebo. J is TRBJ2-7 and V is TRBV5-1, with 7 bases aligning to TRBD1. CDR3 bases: TGCGCCAGCAGTCGACAGGGTAGTGACGAGCAGTACTTC. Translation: CASSRQGSDEQYF.